The rows below give T cell receptor beta chains drawn from one sample of a study of cytomegalovirus exposure and HLA in healthy donors. Some clones are missing from TCRdb's copy, which holds only in-frame ones; the method was immunoSEQ multiplex PCR. The sample shows around 140,000 clones, 85% to 95% of them seen only once. Material for sequencing was PBMCs. Receptors were obtained from a young man in good health and CMV-seropositive. Each CDR3 is given without its conserved first and last residue. A D gene is named only where the DNA matches it firmly.

D gene: TRBD1
V gene: TRBV5-1
J gene: TRBJ2-1
CDR3 protein: ASSVDRAREQF

D gene: .
V gene: TRBV5-1
J gene: TRBJ2-7
CDR3 protein: ASSFYPGDSYEQY

D gene: TRBD1
V gene: TRBV27
J gene: TRBJ2-1
CDR3 protein: ASSVSGTGSGQF

D gene: TRBD2
V gene: TRBV9
J gene: TRBJ2-1
CDR3 protein: ASSTGLAPHNEQF

D gene: TRBD2
V gene: TRBV27
J gene: TRBJ2-3
CDR3 protein: ASSKLAGGTDTQY

D gene: TRBD1
V gene: TRBV19
J gene: TRBJ2-7
CDR3 protein: ASSFGQAYEQY

D gene: .
V gene: TRBV20-1
J gene: TRBJ1-1
CDR3 protein: SAREGSIAF

D gene: .
V gene: TRBV29-1
J gene: TRBJ2-6
CDR3 protein: SVDGGAGANVLT

D gene: .
V gene: TRBV25-1
J gene: TRBJ2-3
CDR3 protein: ASSDYGTERADTQY

D gene: .
V gene: TRBV10-3
J gene: TRBJ2-2
CDR3 protein: AISESGTRSGELF

D gene: .
V gene: TRBV28
J gene: TRBJ2-7
CDR3 protein: ASKRQSSYEQY

D gene: TRBD1
V gene: TRBV4-1
J gene: TRBJ2-7
CDR3 protein: ASSQDLTGGLRQY

D gene: .
V gene: TRBV5-1
J gene: TRBJ2-7
CDR3 protein: ASSLARGDEQY

D gene: TRBD1
V gene: TRBV10-3
J gene: TRBJ2-7
CDR3 protein: ASSRDRVQEQY

D gene: TRBD2
V gene: TRBV7-9
J gene: TRBJ2-7
CDR3 protein: ASSLVGGRGSYEQY

D gene: .
V gene: TRBV27
J gene: TRBJ2-1
CDR3 protein: ASSFGGRGALNEQF

D gene: .
V gene: TRBV5-6
J gene: TRBJ2-3
CDR3 protein: ASSLAEMYTDTQY

D gene: TRBD1
V gene: TRBV28
J gene: TRBJ1-2
CDR3 protein: ASRRTGGVGYGYT

D gene: .
V gene: TRBV11-2
J gene: TRBJ2-1
CDR3 protein: ASSLDSRFLAYNEQF

D gene: .
V gene: TRBV6-1
J gene: TRBJ2-5
CDR3 protein: ASSEAGVLGGETQY

D gene: .
V gene: TRBV28
J gene: TRBJ2-3
CDR3 protein: ASSPTPGGHTDTQY

D gene: .
V gene: TRBV18
J gene: TRBJ2-3
CDR3 protein: ASSISDTQY

D gene: .
V gene: TRBV29-1
J gene: TRBJ1-1
CDR3 protein: SVRNTEAF

D gene: .
V gene: TRBV14
J gene: TRBJ2-7
CDR3 protein: ASSQDGNRRPY

D gene: .
V gene: TRBV5-6
J gene: TRBJ2-1
CDR3 protein: ASSLYNEQF

D gene: .
V gene: TRBV6-5
J gene: TRBJ1-4
CDR3 protein: ASSYSSLGQNEKLF

D gene: TRBD1
V gene: TRBV6-1
J gene: TRBJ1-1
CDR3 protein: ASRSLTGGTEAF

D gene: TRBD1
V gene: TRBV2
J gene: TRBJ1-4
CDR3 protein: ASSVPGQGGEKLF

D gene: TRBD2
V gene: TRBV29-1
J gene: TRBJ2-3
CDR3 protein: SVENPWTSSPSTDTQY

D gene: TRBD1
V gene: TRBV30
J gene: TRBJ2-5
CDR3 protein: AWSGGRGQQETQY

D gene: TRBD1
V gene: TRBV5-1
J gene: TRBJ1-1
CDR3 protein: ASSHNPDRGLLRDTEAF

D gene: TRBD1
V gene: TRBV19
J gene: TRBJ1-5
CDR3 protein: ASKDREDQPQH

D gene: .
V gene: TRBV14
J gene: TRBJ1-2
CDR3 protein: ASSPLGQTNYGYT

D gene: TRBD2
V gene: TRBV18
J gene: TRBJ2-1
CDR3 protein: ASSPPSSGSFHEQF

D gene: .
V gene: TRBV28
J gene: TRBJ1-3
CDR3 protein: ASSLNAESSGNTIY

D gene: .
V gene: TRBV10-3
J gene: TRBJ2-5
CDR3 protein: AISEGRVQETQY

D gene: TRBD2
V gene: TRBV10-3
J gene: TRBJ2-5
CDR3 protein: AIRLAGVPETQY

D gene: TRBD2
V gene: TRBV4-2
J gene: TRBJ2-3
CDR3 protein: ASSRTGSGSGEDTQY

D gene: .
V gene: TRBV19
J gene: TRBJ1-6
CDR3 protein: ASSIDSYNSPLH